This T cell receptor (beta chain) was found in a study of T cell repertoires in cytomegalovirus infection. On the study more broadly: Public signatures in TCR beta pointed to CMV infection and matching HLA type. Broader study findings: It was HLA-C-restricted CMV-specific TCR beta clonotypes that dominated the response ex vivo. Identification of carriers of CMV plus the relevant HLA was performed using cumulative public TCR beta family frequency.

From the reads, TCRdb called clonotypes with MiXCR, one entry per CDR3 protein. This table has about half a million distinct CDR3 sequences, roughly 42% appearing once. The CDR3 covers 15 residues. CDR1 MNHEY and CDR2 SMNVEV come from the germline V gene (reference sequence). The V gene end was trimmed by 5 bases and the J gene end by 4 bases; junction bases not matched to a gene: 6. Notes on this clonotype: What it binds is not known.

The TCR was taken from a human donor in good health (CMV status not recorded). Some clones in this sample may be carry-over from other donors' samples. The material was cultured PBMCs, obtained from culture after CMV antigen stimulation. The rearrangement links TRBV27 to TRBJ2-3, with TRBD2 matching over 10 bases. CDR3 region: CASSPGLASSDTQYF. Written as DNA, the CDR3 is TGTGCCAGCAGTCCGGGACTAGCGTCTTCAGATACGCAGTATTTT.